One and the same sample provided the 27 T cell receptor beta chains below, sequenced in a study of T cell responses to AZD1222 COVID-19 vaccine. Sequencing used immunoSEQ multiplex PCR; TCRdb keeps in-frame clones, though not all of them. Seen here are more than 85,000 clones, approximately 86% observed once, and the top ten hold more than 10%. The source was peripheral blood, collected on day 0 of MenACWY control vaccination. The receptors were sampled from an adult in good health.

The chain joins TRBV28 to TRBJ1-1; 7 bases match TRBD1. V trimming: 3 bases; J trimming: 4 bases; junction bases outside the gene matches: 5. The germline gives CDR1 MDHEN, CDR2 SYDVKM. The CDR3 is 14 amino acids. This CDR3 is CASSFDRAGTEAFF. In DNA form, the CDR3 reads TGTGCCAGCAGTTTTGACAGGGCGGGCACTGAAGCTTTCTTT.

The CDR3 reads CASSVGSGTQPQHF. Written as DNA, the CDR3 is TGTGCCAGCAGCGTAGGGTCAGGGACCCAGCCCCAGCATTTT. The rearrangement uses TRBV9 and TRBJ1-5, with D perhaps TRBD1 (5 bases). Trimming removed 0 bases at V and 7 bases at J, with 11 bases between. CDR1 is SGDLS and CDR2 is YYNGEE in the germline V gene. The CDR3 is made up of 14 amino acids.

The V call is TRBV4-3, the J call TRBJ2-1; TRBD2 matches at 14 bases. The CDR3 is 19 residues long. Trimming removed 1 base from V and 0 bases from J; junction bases left unmatched: 5. Looked up from germline, CDR1 is LGHNA and CDR2 is YSLEER. This CDR3 is CASSQATGTSGSSYNEQFF. DNA of the CDR3: TGCGCCAGCAGCCAAGCGACCGGGACTAGCGGGAGCTCCTACAATGAGCAGTTCTTC.

This clone was seen a single time. CDR3 loop: CASSKGAKVGEPYEQYF. The CDR3 DNA follows: TGTGCCAGCAGCAAAGGGGCTAAGGTAGGGGAGCCCTACGAGCAGTACTTC. The chain couples TRBV21-1 to TRBJ2-7. TRBV21-1 is labeled a pseudogene. The CDR3 length is 17 residues.

This clone showed up just once. The chain couples TRBV4-2 to TRBJ1-1; 9 bases match TRBD1. V was pared by 0 bases and J by 4 bases, with 6 bases of the junction left unmatched. Germline V CDR1 and CDR2: LGHNA, YNFKEQ. This CDR3 is built from 16 residues. CDR3 DNA sequence: TGTGCCAGCAGCCAAGATGACAGGGGGATAGGCACTGAAGCTTTCTTT. Its protein product is CASSQDDRGIGTEAFF.

This clone appeared a single time. This rearrangement joins TRBV28 to TRBJ1-6; D not resolved. The V end was cut by 1 base, the J end by 7 bases, with 8 bases between. This CDR3 region has 14 residues. Germline CDR1 MDHEN, CDR2 SYDVKM. The CDR3 sequence is CASSLSYSNSPLHF. CDR3 DNA sequence: TGTGCCAGCAGTTTATCATATTCGAATTCACCCCTCCACTTT.

The chain combines TRBV7-9 with TRBJ2-2; tentative D call: TRBD1 (6 bases). Trimming took off 5 bases at V and 4 bases at J, with 17 bases between the two ends. The germline gives CDR1 SEHNR, CDR2 FQNEAQ (reference sequence). This CDR3 has 16 amino acids. The CDR3 protein is CASSLLQGSPTGELFF. The CDR3 DNA reads TGTGCCAGCAGCCTCCTACAGGGTTCCCCCACCGGGGAGCTGTTTTTT.

The CDR3, as DNA: TGTGCCAGCAGTCCCCACTGGACAGGGGATAATGAAAAACTGTTTTTT. This gives the protein CASSPHWTGDNEKLFF. The chain employs TRBV6-6 and TRBJ1-4; TRBD1 aligns across 9 bases. Losses at the gene ends were 5 bases for V and 4 bases for J; bases not matched to a gene: 8. This CDR3 region has 16 residues. The germline gives CDR1 MNHNY, CDR2 SVGAGI (reference sequence).

The genes are TRBV28 and TRBJ2-5; 8 nucleotides line up with TRBD1. From germline, CDR1 is MDHEN and CDR2 SYDVKM. Trimming at V came to 3 bases and at J to 7 bases, leaving 7 bases not matched to a gene. This CDR3 is 14 amino acids long. CDR3 amino acids: CASSFPQGGRTQYF. CDR3 sequence (DNA): TGTGCCAGCAGTTTTCCACAGGGGGGAAGGACCCAGTACTTC.

V and J are TRBV10-3 and TRBJ2-3; 11 bases align to TRBD2. V gave up 3 bases and J gave up 2 bases; unmatched junction bases: 7. CDR3 length equals 17 residues. Germline V CDR1 and CDR2: ENHRY, SYGVKD. CDR3 sequence: CAISEIKTSGNTDTQYF. The CDR3 coding sequence is TGTGCCATCAGTGAAATCAAGACTAGCGGGAACACAGATACGCAGTATTTT.

The V call is TRBV19, the J call TRBJ1-6; D not certain. V was trimmed by 6 bases and J by 6 bases, leaving 18 bases between them. The germline gives CDR1 LNHDA, CDR2 SQIVND (reference sequence). The CDR3 totals 16 residues. CDR3 loop: CASRSRAVLLNSPLHF. CDR3 DNA sequence: TGTGCCAGTAGGAGCCGAGCGGTACTGCTTAATTCACCCCTCCACTTT.

This clone was detected only once. The gene calls are TRBV5-1 and TRBJ1-4; D is unresolved. The germline CDR1 and CDR2 sequences are SGHRS and YFSETQ. V dropped 2 bases and J dropped 2 bases, with 10 bases sitting between them. CDR3 length: 15 residues. CDR3 bases: TGCGCCAGCAGCTTTAATGGTCCCACTAATGAAAAACTGTTTTTT. It encodes CASSFNGPTNEKLFF.

The chain has TRBV5-4 and TRBJ1-1; TRBD1 agrees at 9 bases. There are 13 residues in the CDR3. CDR1 SGHNT and CDR2 YYREEE come from the germline V gene (reference sequence). Trimming cost V 4 bases and J 11 bases; bases outside gene matches: 9. The CDR3 loop reads CASSRTGDWRAFF. CDR3 bases: TGTGCCAGCAGCCGGACAGGGGACTGGAGGGCTTTCTTT.

The gene calls are TRBV2 and TRBJ2-1; TRBD1 or TRBD2 may be the D gene (5 bases each). Looked up from germline, CDR1 is SNHLY and CDR2 is FYNNEI. The CDR3 covers 15 residues. V shed 6 bases and J shed 5 bases, with 17 bases lying between them. The CDR3 region is CASRETGTPNNEQFF. The CDR3 DNA is TGTGCCAGCAGGGAGACCGGGACGCCTAACAATGAGCAGTTCTTC. Variable domain in full (rest from reference TRBV2 and TRBJ2-1): EPEVTQTPSHQVTQMGQEVILRCVPISNHLYFYWYRQILGQKVEFLVSFYNNEISEKSEIFDDQFSVERPDGSNFTLKIRSTKLEDSAMYFCASRETGTPNNEQFFGPGTRLTVL.

The chain uses TRBV20-1 and TRBJ1-1; unclear D gene. V shed 3 bases and J shed 2 bases, with 4 bases lying between them. The CDR3 contains 11 residues. CDR1 DFQATT and CDR2 SNEGSKA come from the germline V gene (reference sequence). CDR3 sequence: CSARPNTEAFF. CDR3 sequence (DNA): TGCAGTGCTAGGCCTAACACTGAAGCTTTCTTT.

This chain uses TRBV6-5 with TRBJ2-1; unclear D gene. Germline CDR1 MNHEY, CDR2 SVGAGI. The CDR3 consists of 13 residues. Trimming removed 6 bases from V and 4 bases from J, with 10 bases in between. CDR3 residues: CASSSDLYNEQFF. As DNA, the CDR3 is TGTGCCAGCAGCTCTGATCTGTACAATGAGCAGTTCTTC.

This clone was counted only a few times. J is TRBJ1-3 and V is TRBV7-2; D uncertain. Germline V gives CDR1 SGHTA, CDR2 FQGNSA. Trimming pared 4 bases from V and 4 bases from J, leaving 17 bases between. The CDR3 extends over 16 amino acids. In DNA, the CDR3 is TGTGCCAGCAGCTCCACTGTAGGGAGGGTCGGAAACACCATATATTTT. Translating it yields CASSSTVGRVGNTIYF.

The chain joins TRBV19 to TRBJ1-1; TRBD1 is a possible D gene (5 bases). The CDR3 length is 16 residues. CDR1 LNHDA and CDR2 SQIVND come from the germline V gene (reference sequence). V dropped 5 bases and J dropped 5 bases, with 21 bases sitting between them. CDR3 region: CASSAGRGNRFTEAFF. As DNA, the CDR3 is TGTGCCAGTAGTGCCGGTCGGGGGAACCGTTTTACTGAAGCTTTCTTT.

The V call is TRBV6-5, the J call TRBJ1-1, with D unresolved. V was clipped by 6 bases and J by 0 bases, with 14 bases between them. The CDR3 has 15 amino acids. The germline V gene encodes CDR1 MNHEY and CDR2 SVGAGI. CDR3 DNA sequence: TGTGCCAGCAGGAAGTCCTCCGGTATGAACACTGAAGCTTTCTTT. As protein: CASRKSSGMNTEAFF.

The CDR3 DNA sequence: TGCAGCGTTGAAGATCTAAAGGATGGCTACACCTTC. Protein: CSVEDLKDGYTF. This chain links TRBV29-1 with TRBJ1-2; D not certain. The CDR3 runs 12 residues. V shed 0 bases and J shed 6 bases, with 8 bases lying between them. Germline CDR1 and CDR2: SQVTM and ANQGSEA. The variable domain in full, completed from reference TRBV29-1 and TRBJ1-2, reads SAVISQKPSRDICQRGTSLTIQCQVDSQVTMMFWYRQQPGQSLTLIATANQGSEATYESGFVIDKFPISRPNLTFSTLTVSNMSPEDSSIYLCSVEDLKDGYTFGSGTRLTVV.

Points on this clone: Other DNA sequences in the sample encode the same CDR3. V gene TRBV5-8 combines with J gene TRBJ1-5; D uncertain. Deletions cut 2 bases from V and 5 bases from J, with 5 bases between. Germline lookup yields CDR1 SGHTS and CDR2 YDEGEE. There are 12 residues in the CDR3. The CDR3 spells CASSFRDQPQHF. CDR3 in DNA: TGTGCCAGCAGCTTTAGAGATCAGCCCCAGCATTTT.

As DNA, the CDR3 is TGTGCCACCAGCGGTCGGGACCTTCGCCAGGACGAGACCCAGTACTTC. Translated: CATSGRDLRQDETQYF. V usage is TRBV15 and J usage is TRBJ2-5, with D perhaps TRBD1 or TRBD2 (5 bases each). Germline lookup yields CDR1 LNHNV and CDR2 YYDKDF (reference sequence). The CDR3 contains 16 residues. Trimming removed 5 bases at V and 5 bases at J, with 21 bases between.

CDR3 DNA sequence: TGTGCCAGCAGTTTAAATGGTTACTCCTACGAGCAGTACTTC. Translating gives CASSLNGYSYEQYF. The chain employs TRBV27 and TRBJ2-7; D gene unclear. V was pared by 2 bases and J by 0 bases, with 8 bases between. Germline values: CDR1 MNHEY, CDR2 SMNVEV (reference sequence). The CDR3 extends over 14 amino acids.

The chain is built from TRBV14 and TRBJ1-2; D is unresolved. Germline V gene sequence: CDR1 SGHDN, CDR2 FVKESK. Trimming took 4 bases from V and 5 from J, leaving 11 bases between them. This CDR3 has 13 amino acids. The CDR3 here is CASSLHGDYGYTF. CDR3 DNA: TGTGCCAGCAGCCTGCATGGGGATTATGGCTACACCTTC.

V and J are TRBV5-6 and TRBJ2-7; 9 bases agree with TRBD2. The trim removed 0 bases at V and 1 base at J, leaving 8 bases unmatched. This CDR3 is built from 17 residues. Germline V lookup: CDR1 SGHDT, CDR2 YYEEEE. The chain's CDR3 is CASSLDSGSWMSYEQYF. The DNA for the CDR3 is TGTGCCAGCAGCTTGGATAGCGGGAGTTGGATGTCCTACGAGCAGTACTTC.

V usage is TRBV7-2 and J usage is TRBJ2-3; D might be TRBD2 (5 bases). V was shortened by 5 bases and J by 7 bases, with 22 bases between the two germline ends. CDR3 length: 16 residues. The germline V gene has CDR1 SGHTA and CDR2 FQGNSA. The CDR3 loop reads CASSIRGGHRENTQYF. In DNA form, the CDR3 reads TGTGCCAGCAGCATCCGGGGTGGGCACCGCGAGAATACGCAGTATTTT.

The chain couples TRBV5-6 to TRBJ2-1; 7 bases match TRBD1. Germline assignment: CDR1 SGHDT and CDR2 YYEEEE. V shed 4 bases, J shed 1 base, and the junction held 8 bases outside the gene matches. CDR3 size: 16 residues. The CDR3 protein is CASSSTGVGSYNEQFF. Here the CDR3 DNA reads TGTGCCAGCAGCAGTACAGGGGTTGGGTCCTACAATGAGCAGTTCTTC.